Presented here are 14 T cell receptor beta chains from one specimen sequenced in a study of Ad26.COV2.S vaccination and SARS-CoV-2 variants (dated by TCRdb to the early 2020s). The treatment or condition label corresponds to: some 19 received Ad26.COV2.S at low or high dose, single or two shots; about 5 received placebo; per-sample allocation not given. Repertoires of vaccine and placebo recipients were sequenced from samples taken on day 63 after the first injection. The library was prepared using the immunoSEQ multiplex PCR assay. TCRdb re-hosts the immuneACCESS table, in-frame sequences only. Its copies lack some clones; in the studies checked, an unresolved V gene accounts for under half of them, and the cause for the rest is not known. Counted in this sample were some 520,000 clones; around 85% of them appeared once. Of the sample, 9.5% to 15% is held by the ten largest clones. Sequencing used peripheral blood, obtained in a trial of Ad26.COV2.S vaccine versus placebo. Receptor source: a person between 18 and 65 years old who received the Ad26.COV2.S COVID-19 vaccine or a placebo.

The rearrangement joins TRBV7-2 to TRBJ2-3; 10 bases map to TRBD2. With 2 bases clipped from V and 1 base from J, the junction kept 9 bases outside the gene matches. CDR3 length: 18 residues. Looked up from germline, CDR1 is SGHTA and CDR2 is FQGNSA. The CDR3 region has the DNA TGTGCCAGCAGCTTATTGGTAGCGGGAGGTAGGGGCACAGATACGCAGTATTTT. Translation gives CASSLLVAGGRGTDTQYF.

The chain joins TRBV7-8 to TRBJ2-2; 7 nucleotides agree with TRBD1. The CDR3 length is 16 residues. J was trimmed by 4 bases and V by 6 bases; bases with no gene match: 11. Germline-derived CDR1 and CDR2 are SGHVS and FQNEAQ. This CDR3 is CASSPTGKEGTGELFF. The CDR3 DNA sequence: TGTGCCAGCAGTCCGACAGGGAAAGAGGGCACCGGGGAGCTGTTTTTT.

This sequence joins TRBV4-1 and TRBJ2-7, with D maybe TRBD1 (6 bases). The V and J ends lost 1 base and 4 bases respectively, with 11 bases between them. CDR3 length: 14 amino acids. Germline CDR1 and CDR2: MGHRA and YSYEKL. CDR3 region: CASSQGGTPYEQYF. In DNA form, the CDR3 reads TGCGCCAGCAGCCAAGGAGGGACACCATACGAGCAGTACTTC.

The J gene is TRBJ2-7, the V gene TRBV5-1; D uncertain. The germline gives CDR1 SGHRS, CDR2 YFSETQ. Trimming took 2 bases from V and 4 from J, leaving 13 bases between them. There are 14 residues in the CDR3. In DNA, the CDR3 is TGCGCCAGCAGCTTAGAACAGAAGACTTACGAGCAGTACTTC. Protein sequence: CASSLEQKTYEQYF.

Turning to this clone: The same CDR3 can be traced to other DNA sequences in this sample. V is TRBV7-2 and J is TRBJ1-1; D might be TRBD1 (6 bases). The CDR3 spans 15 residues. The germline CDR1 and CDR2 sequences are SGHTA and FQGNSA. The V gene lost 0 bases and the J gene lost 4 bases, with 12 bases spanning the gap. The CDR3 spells CASSLAGGGGTEAFF. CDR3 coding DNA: TGTGCCAGCAGCTTAGCTGGTGGGGGCGGCACTGAAGCTTTCTTT.

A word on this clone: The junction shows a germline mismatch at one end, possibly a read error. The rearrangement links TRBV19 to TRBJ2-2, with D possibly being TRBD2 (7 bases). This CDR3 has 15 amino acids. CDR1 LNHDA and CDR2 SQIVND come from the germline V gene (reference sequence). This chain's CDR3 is CASSIRGGGTWELFF. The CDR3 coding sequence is TGTGCCAGTAGTATCAGGGGCGGGGGCACCTGGGAGCTGTTTTTT.

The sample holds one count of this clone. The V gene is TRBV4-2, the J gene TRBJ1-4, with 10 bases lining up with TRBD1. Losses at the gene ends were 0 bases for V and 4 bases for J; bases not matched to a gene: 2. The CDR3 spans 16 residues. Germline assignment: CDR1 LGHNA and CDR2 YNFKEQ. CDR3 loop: CASSQDGDRGNEKLFF. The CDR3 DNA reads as TGTGCCAGCAGCCAAGACGGGGACAGGGGTAATGAAAAACTGTTTTTT.

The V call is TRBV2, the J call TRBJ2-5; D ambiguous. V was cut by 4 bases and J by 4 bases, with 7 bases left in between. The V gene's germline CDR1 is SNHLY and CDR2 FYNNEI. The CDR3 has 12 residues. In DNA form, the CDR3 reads TGTGCCAGCAGTGGGACCTCAGAGACCCAGTACTTC. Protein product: CASSGTSETQYF.

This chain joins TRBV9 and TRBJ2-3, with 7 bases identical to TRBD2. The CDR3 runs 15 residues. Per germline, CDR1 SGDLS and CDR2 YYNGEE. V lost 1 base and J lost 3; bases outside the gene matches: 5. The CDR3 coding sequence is TGTGCCAGCAGCGTATCGAATAGCGGGACAGATACGCAGTATTTT. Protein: CASSVSNSGTDTQYF.

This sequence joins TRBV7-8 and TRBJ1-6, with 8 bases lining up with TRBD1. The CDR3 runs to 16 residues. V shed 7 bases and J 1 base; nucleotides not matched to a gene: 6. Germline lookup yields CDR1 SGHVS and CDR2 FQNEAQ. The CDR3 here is CASTTGGVSYNSPLHF. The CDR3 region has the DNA TGTGCCAGCACCACAGGGGGTGTTTCCTATAATTCACCCCTCCACTTT. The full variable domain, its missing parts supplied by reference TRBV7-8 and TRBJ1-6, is GAGVSQSPRYKVAKRGQDVALRCDPISGHVSLFWYQQALGQGPEFLTYFQNEAQLDKSGLPSDRFFAERPEGSVSTLKIQRTQQEDSAVYLCASTTGGVSYNSPLHFGNGTRLTVT.

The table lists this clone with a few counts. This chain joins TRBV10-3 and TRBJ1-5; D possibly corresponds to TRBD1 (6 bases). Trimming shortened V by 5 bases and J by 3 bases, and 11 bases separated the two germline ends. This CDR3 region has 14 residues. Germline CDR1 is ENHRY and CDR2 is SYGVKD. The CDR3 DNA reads TGTGCCATCAGTCCTCAGGGGAACAATCAGCCCCAGCATTTT. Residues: CAISPQGNNQPQHF.

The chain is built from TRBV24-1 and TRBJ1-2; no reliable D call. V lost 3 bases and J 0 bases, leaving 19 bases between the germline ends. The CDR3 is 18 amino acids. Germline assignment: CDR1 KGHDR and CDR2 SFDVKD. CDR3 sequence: CATSDPGFRAATNYGYTF. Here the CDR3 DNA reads TGTGCCACCAGTGATCCGGGTTTCCGGGCAGCTACTAACTATGGCTACACCTTC.

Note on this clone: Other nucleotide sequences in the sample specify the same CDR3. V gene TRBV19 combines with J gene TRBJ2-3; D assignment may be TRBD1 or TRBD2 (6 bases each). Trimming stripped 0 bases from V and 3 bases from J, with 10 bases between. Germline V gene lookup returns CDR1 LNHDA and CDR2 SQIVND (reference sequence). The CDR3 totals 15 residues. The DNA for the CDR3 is TGTGCCAGTAGTATAGATGGAGGGGGAACAGATACGCAGTATTTT. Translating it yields CASSIDGGGTDTQYF.

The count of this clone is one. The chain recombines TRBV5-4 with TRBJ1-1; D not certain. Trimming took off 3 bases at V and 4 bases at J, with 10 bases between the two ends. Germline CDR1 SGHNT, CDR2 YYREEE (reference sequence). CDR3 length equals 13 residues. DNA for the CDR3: TGTGCCAGCAGCTCTACACGGAGCACTGAAGCTTTCTTT. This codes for CASSSTRSTEAFF.